The 16 T cell receptor beta chains below were found in one sample sequenced in a study of PD-1 blockade in classical Hodgkin lymphoma. Sequenced by immunoSEQ multiplex PCR; TCRdb stores in-frame clones only, minus some. Of approximately 50,000 clones listed, around 73% were seen once; the top ten hold around 15%. Each patient's relapse followed autologous stem cell transplantation, and brentuximab vedotin exposure varied. Sequences were derived from peripheral blood mononuclear cells (PBMCs), sampled before the second cycle of nivolumab. These receptor sequences come from a human donor with classical Hodgkin lymphoma.

The chain joins TRBV2 to TRBJ1-5; the D gene is possibly TRBD1 (5 bases). The CDR3 totals 15 residues. In germline, CDR1 is SNHLY, CDR2 FYNNEI. The ends were cut back, 6 bases at V and 0 bases at J, with 12 bases in the middle. CDR3 in DNA: TGTGCCAGCAGACCGGGACCGTTTAGCAATCAGCCCCAGCATTTT. Its protein product is CASRPGPFSNQPQHF.

This chain connects TRBV6-5 to TRBJ2-7; either TRBD1 or TRBD2 may supply D (5 bases each). This CDR3 is 15 amino acids long. Trimming cost V 0 bases and J 6 bases, with 15 bases left between them. CDR1 and CDR2 (germline): MNHEY, SVGAGI. DNA of the CDR3: TGTGCCAGCAGTTACTCGATGGGGCTAGCCGTCGAGCAGTACTTC. Amino acid sequence: CASSYSMGLAVEQYF.

This clone was detected a few times. This chain joins TRBV7-9 and TRBJ2-1; no reliable D call. V was trimmed by 0 bases and J by 4 bases, leaving 1 base between them. Germline V gene sequence: CDR1 SEHNR, CDR2 FQNEAQ (reference sequence). The CDR3 consists of 12 residues. CDR3 nucleotide sequence: TGTGCCAGCAGCTTAGCGTACAATGAGCAGTTCTTC. It codes for CASSLAYNEQFF.

The genes are TRBV7-7 and TRBJ2-3, with a possible D match to TRBD2 (5 bases). The V gene's germline CDR1 is SSHAT and CDR2 FNYEAQ (reference sequence). Trimming pared 6 bases from V and 6 bases from J, leaving 13 bases between. This CDR3 spans 13 amino acids. CDR3 sequence (DNA): TGTGCCAGCAGTTACCAACCTAGCGATACGCAGTATTTT. It translates to CASSYQPSDTQYF.

This clone was seen only a few times. V gene TRBV7-3 combines with J gene TRBJ1-1; possible D gene TRBD1, 5 bases. There are 14 residues in the CDR3. V was cut by 5 bases and J by 10 bases, with 20 bases left in between. CDR1 is SGHTA and CDR2 is FQGTGA in the germline V gene. The CDR3 spells CASSPRPGGIVAFF. In nucleotides, the CDR3 is TGTGCCAGCAGCCCCAGGCCTGGGGGTATCGTAGCTTTCTTT. Together with reference TRBV7-3 and TRBJ1-1, the CDR3 gives the full variable domain: GAGVSQTPSNKVTEKGKYVELRCDPISGHTALYWYRQSLGQGPEFLIYFQGTGAADDSGLPNDRFFAVRPEGSVSTLKIQRTERGDSAVYLCASSPRPGGIVAFFGQGTRLTVV.

The chain uses TRBV27 and TRBJ2-7; TRBD2 matches 8 bases. The CDR3 runs to 16 residues. Germline trimming cut 2 bases from V and 9 bases from J; bases unmatched to any gene: 15. Germline V gene lookup returns CDR1 MNHEY and CDR2 SMNVEV (reference sequence). CDR3 residues: CASSLRPGLDPSGQYF. The CDR3 nucleotides read TGTGCCAGCAGTTTACGTCCGGGACTAGACCCCAGTGGGCAGTACTTC.

This clone was seen only once. The chain combines TRBV6-5 with TRBJ2-7; 13 bases are shared with TRBD2. The CDR3 is 15 amino acids. V dropped 2 bases and J dropped 5; count of bases not matched to a gene: 3. Germline CDR1 reads MNHEY; CDR2 reads SVGAGI. DNA of the CDR3: TGTGCCAGCAGTTACGTGGGACTAGCGGGACACGAGCAGTACTTC. Encoded protein: CASSYVGLAGHEQYF.

The chain has TRBV5-1 and TRBJ1-2; 11 nucleotides line up with TRBD1. V dropped 3 bases and J dropped 7; count of bases not matched to a gene: 17. Germline V gene sequence: CDR1 SGHRS, CDR2 YFSETQ. The CDR3 sequence is 18 residues long. The CDR3 protein is CASSSSNRRGQGASGYTF. CDR3 nucleotides: TGCGCCAGCAGCTCATCCAACCGACGAGGACAGGGGGCCTCTGGCTACACCTTC.

The chain joins TRBV7-7 to TRBJ2-3; no definite D call. V was cut by 0 bases and J by 1 base, with 5 bases left in between. The germline V gene encodes CDR1 SSHAT and CDR2 FNYEAQ (reference sequence). The CDR3 is 14 residues long. The CDR3: CASSLAGGTDTQYF. CDR3 DNA sequence: TGTGCCAGCAGCTTAGCTGGCGGCACAGATACGCAGTATTTT.

The rearrangement joins TRBV7-9 to TRBJ1-1; perhaps TRBD1 as D (5 bases). Per the germline V gene, CDR1 is SEHNR and CDR2 is FQNEAQ (reference sequence). The V and J ends lost 5 bases and 4 bases respectively, with 20 bases between them. This CDR3 comprises 16 residues. CDR3 region: CASSPSLRHGATEAFF. The CDR3 DNA reads TGTGCCAGCAGCCCCAGCCTACGGCACGGGGCCACTGAAGCTTTCTTT.

V usage is TRBV7-6 and J usage is TRBJ2-3, with TRBD1 matching over 9 bases. The V and J ends lost 5 bases and 2 bases, in that order; junction bases with no gene match: 5. CDR1 and CDR2 from the germline V gene are SGHVS and FNYEAQ. This CDR3 has 15 amino acids. CDR3 nucleotide sequence: TGTGCCAGCAGCCGCGGACAGGGGAACACAGATACGCAGTATTTT. This codes for CASSRGQGNTDTQYF.

DNA of the CDR3: TGCGCCAGCAGCTTGGATTGGTCTAGAGGAGGGAATGAGCAGTTCTTC. Its protein product is CASSLDWSRGGNEQFF. The chain links TRBV5-1 to TRBJ2-1; D might be TRBD2 (6 bases). V lost 0 bases and J lost 7, with 17 bases in between. CDR1 is SGHRS and CDR2 is YFSETQ in the germline V gene. This CDR3 region has 16 residues.

The CDR3 region is CASTFSVAKNIQYF. The CDR3 coding sequence is TGTGCCAGCACCTTTAGCGTAGCCAAAAACATTCAGTACTTC. The chain employs TRBV6-6 and TRBJ2-4, with D possibly TRBD2 on 5 matching bases. V dropped 7 bases and J dropped 0 bases, with 10 bases sitting between them. The CDR3 has 14 amino acids. Germline-derived CDR1 and CDR2 are MNHNY and SVGAGI (reference sequence).

Only a few counts were recorded for this clone. The chain combines TRBV2 with TRBJ2-1, with 8 bases matching TRBD2. Looked up from germline, CDR1 is SNHLY and CDR2 is FYNNEI. This CDR3 spans 12 amino acids. The V and J ends lost 7 bases and 10 bases, in that order; junction bases with no gene match: 6. Here the CDR3 reads CASMGLGVEQFF. The CDR3 region has the DNA TGTGCCAGCATGGGACTAGGGGTCGAGCAGTTCTTC.

The chain joins TRBV27 to TRBJ1-4; 8 nucleotides agree with TRBD1. The J segment lost 5 bases and the V segment lost 5 bases, leaving 4 bases of the junction unmatched. Looked up from germline, CDR1 is MNHEY and CDR2 is SMNVEV (reference sequence). The CDR3 runs 14 residues. The CDR3 reads CASSDRTGNEKLFF. The CDR3 coding sequence is TGTGCCAGCAGTGATAGGACAGGGAATGAAAAACTGTTTTTT.

The chain carries TRBV5-1 and TRBJ2-1; D unresolved. Germline loops: CDR1 SGHRS, CDR2 YFSETQ. CDR3 length equals 15 residues. V was shortened by 2 bases and J by 4 bases, with 13 bases between the two germline ends. CDR3 residues: CASSLNRAPYNEQFF. DNA for the CDR3: TGCGCCAGCAGCTTAAACCGGGCTCCTTACAATGAGCAGTTCTTC.